This TCR beta chain came from a study of cytomegalovirus exposure and HLA in healthy donors. Across the study: Among 350 to 500 genotyped donors, around 80% fell in the Caucasian-associated ancestry cluster.

Use of 60 Vbeta and 13 Jbeta primers characterized the PCR. Clones were read by immunoSEQ multiplex PCR, and TCRdb kept only the in-frame ones, dropping some. The table lists some 250,000 clones, 82% of them singletons. CDR1 is KGHSH, CDR2 LQKENI, per germline. The CDR3 loop spans 14 amino acids. J lost 5 bases, V lost 6 bases, and 8 bases had no gene match. Regarding the study as a whole: Analysis was carried out at a later point, and it linked a missense DCLRE1C variant to TCR beta V- and J-gene trimming.

Healthy bone marrow donors supplied every sample. In regard to this clone: Its antigen is as yet unknown.

This clonotype was obtained from a woman aged 40 to 50 in good health and CMV-seropositive. The sample consisted of PBMCs. This chain links TRBV18 with TRBJ2-7, with 9 nucleotides matching TRBD1. The CDR3 DNA reads as TGTGCCAGCTCTACCGGGACAGGGTTCCACGAGCAGTACTTC. It codes for CASSTGTGFHEQYF.